The 4 T cell receptor beta chains below come from one sample, sequenced in a study of blood T cell repertoires in COVID-19. Profiled with immunoSEQ multiplex PCR; TCRdb holds only in-frame clones, not every one. Of about 55,000 clones listed, 85% to 90% are singletons. Sample: peripheral blood. These receptors came from a man aged 60 to 69 with active COVID-19.

The genes are TRBV9 and TRBJ2-1; possible D gene TRBD2, 5 bases. Deletions cut 2 bases from V and 3 bases from J, with 6 bases between. The CDR3 extends over 13 amino acids. CDR1 and CDR2 (germline): SGDLS, YYNGEE. The chain's CDR3 is CASSVSVYNEQFF. CDR3 in DNA: TGTGCCAGCAGCGTTAGCGTCTACAATGAGCAGTTCTTC.

This clone rates as medium-sized. The chain combines TRBV20-1 with TRBJ1-2; the D is unclear. Trimming left V 3 bases short and J 1 base short, with 9 bases between. Germline CDR1 is DFQATT and CDR2 is SNEGSKA (reference sequence). The CDR3 has 13 residues. The CDR3 protein is CSASPADNYGYTF. The CDR3 DNA is TGCAGTGCTAGTCCCGCGGATAACTATGGCTACACCTTC.

The chain combines TRBV6-6 with TRBJ2-7; 7 bases match TRBD2. Germline V lookup: CDR1 MNHNY, CDR2 SVGAGI (reference sequence). The ends lost 10 bases at V and 0 bases at J; junction bases unmatched: 9. CDR3 length: 14 residues. The CDR3, as DNA: TGTGCCACCAGACCGGGAGGTAGCTCCTACGAGCAGTACTTC. Amino acids: CATRPGGSSYEQYF.

V gene TRBV28 combines with J gene TRBJ1-6; no firm D call. The CDR3 spans 16 residues. CDR1 and CDR2 (germline): MDHEN, SYDVKM. Deletions cut 8 bases from V and 7 bases from J, with 21 bases between. In DNA form, the CDR3 reads TGTGCCAGCCTTTCCCCCTACTCCCACCGAAATTCACCCCTCCACTTT. Translating gives CASLSPYSHRNSPLHF.